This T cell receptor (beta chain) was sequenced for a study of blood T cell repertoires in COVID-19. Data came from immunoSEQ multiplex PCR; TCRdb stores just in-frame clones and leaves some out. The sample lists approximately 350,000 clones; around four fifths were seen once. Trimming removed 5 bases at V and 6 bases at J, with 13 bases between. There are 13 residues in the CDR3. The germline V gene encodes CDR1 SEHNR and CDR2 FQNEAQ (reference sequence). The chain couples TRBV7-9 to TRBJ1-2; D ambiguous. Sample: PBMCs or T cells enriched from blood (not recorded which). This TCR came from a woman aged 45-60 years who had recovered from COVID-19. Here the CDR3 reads CASSLREADGYTF. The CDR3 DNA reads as TGTGCCAGCAGCCTCAGAGAGGCCGATGGCTACACCTTC.